Following are 18 T cell receptor beta chains from one sample sequenced in a study of blood T cell repertoires in COVID-19. Using immunoSEQ multiplex PCR, the repertoire was profiled, and TCRdb retains in-frame clones only, with some absent. The table includes fewer than 500,000 clones, 81% detected once. The material sequenced was peripheral blood. These TCRs come from a human donor with acute or convalescent COVID-19. The donor label of this sample is uncertain.

The V and J genes are TRBV5-5 and TRBJ2-1; 9 bases match TRBD2. The CDR3 loop spans 15 amino acids. V shed 6 bases and J 4 bases; nucleotides not matched to a gene: 8. Germline CDR1 reads SGHKS; CDR2 reads YYEKEE (reference sequence). The CDR3 spells CASILSGSLYNEQFF. CDR3 in DNA: TGTGCCAGCATCCTTAGCGGGAGCCTTTACAATGAGCAGTTCTTC.

The genes are TRBV7-6 and TRBJ2-1; 7 bases line up with TRBD1. Germline V gene sequence: CDR1 SGHVS, CDR2 FNYEAQ. CDR3 size: 18 residues. J gave up 0 bases and V 2 bases, and 10 bases lay outside the gene matches. CDR3 sequence: CASSLTQGQTSSYNEQFF. The CDR3 DNA sequence: TGTGCCAGCAGCTTAACCCAGGGACAGACCAGCTCCTACAATGAGCAGTTCTTC. Complete variable domain (other parts from reference TRBV7-6 and TRBJ2-1): GAGVSQSPRYKVTKRGQDVALRCDPISGHVSLYWYRQALGQGPEFLTYFNYEAQQDKSGLPNDRFSAERPEGSISTLTIQRTEQRDSAMYRCASSLTQGQTSSYNEQFFGPGTRLTVL.

The chain is built from TRBV5-5 and TRBJ2-1; the match to TRBD2 covers 13 bases. Germline trimming cut 4 bases from V and 4 bases from J; bases unmatched to any gene: 5. Germline lookup yields CDR1 SGHKS and CDR2 YYEKEE (reference sequence). The CDR3 has 16 amino acids. The CDR3 spells CASSETSGGAYNEQFF. CDR3 DNA sequence: TGTGCCAGCAGCGAAACTAGCGGGGGGGCATACAATGAGCAGTTCTTC.

This chain joins TRBV10-1 and TRBJ2-7; 13 bases match TRBD2. With V trimmed by 6 bases and J by 1 base, 12 bases remained unmatched. Germline V gives CDR1 WNHNN, CDR2 SYGVQD (reference sequence). The CDR3 is 18 residues long. CDR3 nucleotides: TGCGCCAGCAGGAGACTAGCGGGAGGAGGGGGGGGGTCCTACGAGCAGTACTTC. Translated: CASRRLAGGGGGSYEQYF.

This chain uses TRBV28 with TRBJ2-3; possible D gene TRBD2, 5 bases. V shed 7 bases and J shed 6 bases, with 14 bases lying between them. CDR3 size: 13 residues. Germline lookup yields CDR1 MDHEN and CDR2 SYDVKM. CDR3 sequence (DNA): TGTGCCAGCACTCGGGGTAGGTGGGATACGCAGTATTTT. This sequence encodes CASTRGRWDTQYF. The whole variable domain, remainder taken from reference TRBV28 and TRBJ2-3, is DVKVTQSSRYLVKRTGEKVFLECVQDMDHENMFWYRQDPGLGLRLIYFSYDVKMKEKGDIPEGYSVSREKKERFSLILESASTNQTSMYLCASTRGRWDTQYFGPGTRLTVL.

This clone appeared once. The chain joins TRBV18 to TRBJ2-7, with D possibly TRBD1 on 5 matching bases. This CDR3 region has 13 residues. Trimming took 2 bases from V and 3 from J, leaving 8 bases between them. CDR1 and CDR2 (germline): KGHSH, LQKENI. Here the CDR3 DNA reads TGTGCCAGCTCACCAACCGACAGCTACGAGCAGTACTTC. Its protein product is CASSPTDSYEQYF.

The chain combines TRBV29-1 with TRBJ2-1; 12 bases match TRBD2. Germline values: CDR1 SQVTM, CDR2 ANQGSEA. CDR3 length equals 15 residues. With 5 bases clipped from V and 4 bases from J, the junction kept 6 bases outside the gene matches. CDR3 DNA: TGCAGCGTTCAGGAGCTAGCGGGGGGGTACAATGAGCAGTTCTTC. Translated: CSVQELAGGYNEQFF.

This sequence joins TRBV19 and TRBJ1-5; possibly TRBD1 for D (5 bases). This CDR3 region has 14 residues. Per germline, CDR1 LNHDA and CDR2 SQIVND (reference sequence). V shed 3 bases and J shed 0 bases, with 6 bases lying between them. The CDR3, as DNA: TGTGCCAGTAGTATGGGGCTTAGCAATCAGCCCCAGCATTTT. It is translated as CASSMGLSNQPQHF.

As to this clone: Other DNA sequences in the sample encode the same CDR3. This chain uses TRBV3-1 (or the pseudogene TRBV3-2) with TRBJ1-1; 7 bases are a match to TRBD1. Germline-derived CDR1 and CDR2 are LGHDT and YNNKEL (reference sequence). Germline trimming cut 4 bases from V and 0 bases from J; bases unmatched to any gene: 2. There are 14 residues in the CDR3. Here the CDR3 DNA reads TGTGCCAGCAGCCCAGGGACAGTGAACACTGAAGCTTTCTTT. This sequence encodes CASSPGTVNTEAFF.

The sample holds one count of this clone. The V gene is TRBV9, the J gene TRBJ2-7, with D possibly being TRBD1 (6 bases). This CDR3 contains 16 residues. The V gene's germline CDR1 is SGDLS and CDR2 YYNGEE. Trimming pared 5 bases from V and 3 bases from J, leaving 21 bases between. The CDR3 DNA follows: TGTGCCAGCAGTGATAACCCCGGGACATCCGTCTACGAGCAGTACTTC. It encodes CASSDNPGTSVYEQYF.

The chain links TRBV6-2 or TRBV6-3 to TRBJ2-2; weak D call: TRBD1 (6 bases). Germline values: CDR1 MNHEY, CDR2 SVGEGT. The CDR3 has 16 residues. V lost 2 bases, J lost 1 base, and 11 bases lay in between. The CDR3 protein is CASSYGTRGNTGELFF. The CDR3, as DNA: TGTGCCAGCAGTTACGGGACCAGGGGGAACACCGGGGAGCTGTTTTTT.

V gene TRBV10-2 combines with J gene TRBJ2-7; D gene ambiguous. Germline V gene data show CDR1 as WSHSY and CDR2 as SAAADI. This CDR3 region has 14 residues. With 3 bases removed from V and 7 bases from J, the gap between germline ends came to 16 bases. The CDR3 DNA reads as TGCGCCAGCAGTGACCCGAGTGAGGATTCTGAGCAGTACTTC. Translation: CASSDPSEDSEQYF.

This clone has a handful of counts. The V and J genes are TRBV2 and TRBJ2-4; 13 bases line up with TRBD2. The ends lost 7 bases at V and 7 bases at J; junction bases unmatched: 7. Per germline, CDR1 SNHLY and CDR2 FYNNEI. The CDR3 runs 15 residues. CDR3 residues: CASTGLAGFGNIQYF. For the CDR3, the DNA is TGTGCCAGCACGGGACTAGCGGGGTTCGGGAACATTCAGTACTTC. Full variable domain (outside the CDR3, taken from reference TRBV2 and TRBJ2-4): EPEVTQTPSHQVTQMGQEVILRCVPISNHLYFYWYRQILGQKVEFLVSFYNNEISEKSEIFDDQFSVERPDGSNFTLKIRSTKLEDSAMYFCASTGLAGFGNIQYFGAGTRLSVL.

This clone was observed a handful of times. This chain uses TRBV6-5 with TRBJ1-3; D is undetermined. In germline, CDR1 is MNHEY, CDR2 SVGAGI. V was shortened by 7 bases and J by 4 bases, with 11 bases between the two germline ends. The CDR3 has 13 residues. CDR3 amino acids: CASISFRGNTIYF. CDR3 coding DNA: TGTGCCAGCATCTCCTTTCGGGGAAACACCATATATTTT.

This clone was counted a few times. V and J are TRBV27 and TRBJ2-3, with 8 nucleotides matching TRBD1. Per the germline V gene, CDR1 is MNHEY and CDR2 is SMNVEV (reference sequence). The CDR3 sequence is 13 residues long. The trim removed 10 bases at V and 7 bases at J, leaving 10 bases unmatched. DNA for the CDR3: TGTGCCACCTGGACAGGGAACGGTAATACGCAGTATTTT. Encoded protein: CATWTGNGNTQYF.

This clone was counted only a few times. The chain carries TRBV10-3 and TRBJ1-4, with D possibly TRBD1 on 6 matching bases. Germline values: CDR1 ENHRY, CDR2 SYGVKD. Trimming shortened V by 5 bases and J by 4 bases, and 14 bases separated the two germline ends. The CDR3 length is 15 residues. The CDR3 loop reads CAISNTGHGNEKLFF. The DNA of the CDR3 is TGTGCCATCAGTAATACGGGACACGGTAATGAAAAACTGTTTTTT.

This sequence joins TRBV12-3 or TRBV12-4 and TRBJ1-1; no clear D gene. CDR3 length: 13 residues. The germline V and J ends were trimmed by 3 bases and 4 bases, with 9 bases remaining between them. CDR3 in amino acids: CASSFMGLTEAFF. In DNA, the CDR3 is TGTGCCAGCAGTTTCATGGGCCTCACTGAAGCTTTCTTT.

Many counts were recorded for this clone. The chain couples TRBV19 to TRBJ2-1; a weak D match, TRBD2 (5 bases). Germline loops: CDR1 LNHDA, CDR2 SQIVND (reference sequence). V lost 5 bases and J 0 bases, leaving 8 bases between the germline ends. CDR3 size: 14 residues. Here the CDR3 DNA reads TGTGCCAGTAGTGGAACTAGCTCCTACAATGAGCAGTTCTTC. Translation gives CASSGTSSYNEQFF. Together with reference TRBV19 and TRBJ2-1, the CDR3 gives the full variable domain: DGGITQSPKYLFRKEGQNVTLSCEQNLNHDAMYWYRQDPGQGLRLIYYSQIVNDFQKGDIAEGYSVSREKKESFPLTVTSAQKNPTAFYLCASSGTSSYNEQFFGPGTRLTVL.